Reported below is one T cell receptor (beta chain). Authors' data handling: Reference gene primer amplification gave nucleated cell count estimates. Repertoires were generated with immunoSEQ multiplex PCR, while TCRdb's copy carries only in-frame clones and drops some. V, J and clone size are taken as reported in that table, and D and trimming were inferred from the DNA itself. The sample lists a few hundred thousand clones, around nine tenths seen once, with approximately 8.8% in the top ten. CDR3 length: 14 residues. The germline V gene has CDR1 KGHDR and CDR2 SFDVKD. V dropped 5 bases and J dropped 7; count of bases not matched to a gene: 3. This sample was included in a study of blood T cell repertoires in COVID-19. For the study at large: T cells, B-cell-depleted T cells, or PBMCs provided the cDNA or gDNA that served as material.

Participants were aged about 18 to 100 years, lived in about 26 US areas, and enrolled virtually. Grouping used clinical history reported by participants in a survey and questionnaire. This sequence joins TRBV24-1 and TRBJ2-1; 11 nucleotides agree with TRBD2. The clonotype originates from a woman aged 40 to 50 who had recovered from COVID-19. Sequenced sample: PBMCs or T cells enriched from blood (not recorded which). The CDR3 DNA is TGTGCCACCAGTGGGGCTAGCGGGAGGAATGAGCAGTTCTTC. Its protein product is CATSGASGRNEQFF.